These T cell receptor beta chains were read from a single sample in a study of vaccination effects on CD4 cells after COVID-19. Their antigens remain unidentified. Produced via immunoSEQ multiplex PCR; TCRdb's table is partial and in-frame only. The table lists more than 25,000 clones, roughly 80% of them singletons, with more than 5% in the top ten. The sequencing here drew on CD4+ T cells from PBMCs cultured with SARS-CoV-2 spike peptides, taken after COVID-19 vaccination. Receptors originate from a human donor who received a COVID-19 vaccine. Some clones in this sample may be carry-over from other donors' samples. Each CDR3 is given with its conserved first and last residue. The D gene is left open where the match is weak. Expanded clones get a size class; other rows say once, few or many, or leave the size out.

v_gene	j_gene	abundance	d_gene	CDR3aa	CDR3nt
TRBV6-6	TRBJ2-1	.	TRBD2	CASSYGGSSYNEQFF	TGTGCCAGCAGTTACGGCGGGAGCTCCTACAATGAGCAGTTCTTC
TRBV29-1	TRBJ2-1	.	.	CSVDSGSRYNEQFF	TGCAGCGTTGATTCGGGGTCTCGCTACAATGAGCAGTTCTTC
TRBV12-3/TRBV12-4	TRBJ2-1	.	.	CAGGHGTDNEQFF	TGTGCCGGAGGTCACGGGACGGACAATGAGCAGTTCTTC
TRBV18	TRBJ1-1	.	TRBD1	CASSPNRGMNTEAFF	TGTGCCAGCTCACCGAACAGGGGCATGAACACTGAAGCTTTCTTT
TRBV18	TRBJ2-5	once	.	CASSPRQGGQETQYF	TGTGCCAGCTCACCACGGCAGGGGGGCCAAGAGACCCAGTACTTC
TRBV25-1	TRBJ2-2	.	.	CASSDFSRRPGELFF	TGTGCCAGCAGTGATTTTTCGAGGAGGCCCGGGGAGCTGTTTTTT
TRBV24-1	TRBJ2-5	.	TRBD1	CATAAGGTGQETQYF	TGTGCCACCGCCGCGGGTGGGACAGGCCAAGAGACCCAGTACTTC
TRBV4-1	TRBJ2-6	.	.	CASSLRTENSGANVLTF	TGCGCCAGCAGCCTGAGGACAGAGAACTCTGGGGCCAACGTCCTGACTTTC
TRBV4-1	TRBJ1-1	.	.	CASSQSRGWGTEAFF	TGCGCCAGCAGCCAATCCCGAGGGTGGGGGACTGAAGCTTTCTTT
TRBV24-1	TRBJ2-1	.	.	CATSRESYNEQFF	TGTGCCACCAGTAGGGAGTCCTACAATGAGCAGTTCTTC
TRBV9	TRBJ1-2	.	.	CASSEPNYGYTF	TGTGCCAGCAGCGAACCCAACTATGGCTACACCTTC
TRBV2	TRBJ1-1	.	TRBD1	CASRDDRVGEAFF	TGTGCCAGCAGGGACGACAGGGTTGGTGAAGCTTTCTTT
TRBV6-5	TRBJ1-6	.	.	CASRTRGFDSPLHF	TGTGCCAGCAGAACCAGGGGATTTGATTCACCCCTCCACTTT
TRBV6-5	TRBJ1-5	.	TRBD1	CASSYSRTGGDPQHF	TGTGCCAGCAGTTACTCCAGGACAGGCGGTGATCCCCAGCATTTT
TRBV28	TRBJ1-2	.	.	CASTEGGNYGYTF	TGTGCCAGCACCGAAGGAGGTAACTATGGCTACACCTTC
TRBV6-6	TRBJ1-1	.	.	CASWTSGGTEAFF	TGTGCCAGCTGGACCTCCGGTGGCACTGAAGCTTTCTTT
TRBV6-5	TRBJ1-2	.	.	CASSSIVQGYGYTF	TGTGCCAGCAGTTCGATCGTTCAGGGTTATGGCTACACCTTC
TRBV7-8	TRBJ1-3	few	TRBD1	CASSKDRGRSGNTIYF	TGTGCCAGCAGCAAAGACAGGGGGCGATCTGGAAACACCATATATTTT
TRBV19	TRBJ1-1	.	TRBD1	CASSITLQGARMNTEAFF	TGTGCCAGTAGTATAACCCTACAGGGGGCGAGGATGAACACTGAAGCTTTCTTT
TRBV2	TRBJ2-6	.	.	CASSEMGFGGANVLTF	TGTGCCAGCAGTGAAATGGGATTTGGTGGGGCCAACGTCCTGACTTTC
TRBV11-3	TRBJ2-2	.	.	CASSKEKNTGELFF	TGTGCCAGCAGCAAGGAAAAGAACACCGGGGAGCTGTTTTTT
TRBV18	TRBJ2-2	.	.	CASSPSGRGTGELFF	TGTGCCAGCTCACCGTCAGGCAGGGGCACCGGGGAGCTGTTTTTT
TRBV7-9	TRBJ1-1	.	TRBD1	CASSLAVGQGARDTEAFF	TGTGCCAGCAGCTTAGCCGTTGGACAGGGGGCGAGGGACACTGAAGCTTTCTTT
TRBV7-8	TRBJ2-5	.	.	CASSLGRAGGQETQYF	TGTGCCAGCAGCTTAGGCCGGGCGGGCGGCCAAGAGACCCAGTACTTC
TRBV5-4	TRBJ1-3	.	.	CASSHGGTLGNTIYF	TGTGCCAGCAGCCACGGGGGGACTTTGGGAAACACCATATATTTT
TRBV6-5	TRBJ2-3	.	.	CASSYSRGTDTQYF	TGTGCCAGCAGTTACTCCCGGGGGACAGATACGCAGTATTTT
TRBV7-2	TRBJ1-2	.	.	CASSSPPPQAGGYTF	TGTGCCAGCAGCTCCCCTCCGCCGCAGGCTGGGGGCTACACCTTC
TRBV30	TRBJ2-6	.	TRBD2	CAWKRGGRYSGANVLTF	TGTGCCTGGAAACGGGGGGGCAGGTACTCTGGGGCCAACGTCCTGACTTTC